This TCR beta chain was observed in a study of blood T cell repertoires in COVID-19. As originally analysed: The assay estimated nucleated cells by amplifying reference gene primers. The protocol was immunoSEQ multiplex PCR, while the TCRdb copy is restricted to in-frame clones and leaves out a portion. The V and J calls and clone size were taken over from that table, and D and trimming were inferred from the DNA. Of about 70,000 clones in the sample, roughly nine tenths are singletons; the top ten hold 2% to 3%. The germline V and J ends were trimmed by 2 bases and 0 bases, with 12 bases remaining between them. The CDR3 is 16 amino acids. Germline V gives CDR1 SGHDT, CDR2 YYEEEE.

The source of this sequence is a man in his forties or fifties with COVID-19, enrolled during active disease. The sample comprised peripheral blood. The rearrangement links TRBV5-6 to TRBJ1-5, with D perhaps matching TRBD1 (6 bases). This CDR3 reads CASSLRGRGSNQPQHF. The CDR3 nucleotides read TGTGCCAGCAGCTTAAGGGGCAGGGGTAGCAATCAGCCCCAGCATTTT.